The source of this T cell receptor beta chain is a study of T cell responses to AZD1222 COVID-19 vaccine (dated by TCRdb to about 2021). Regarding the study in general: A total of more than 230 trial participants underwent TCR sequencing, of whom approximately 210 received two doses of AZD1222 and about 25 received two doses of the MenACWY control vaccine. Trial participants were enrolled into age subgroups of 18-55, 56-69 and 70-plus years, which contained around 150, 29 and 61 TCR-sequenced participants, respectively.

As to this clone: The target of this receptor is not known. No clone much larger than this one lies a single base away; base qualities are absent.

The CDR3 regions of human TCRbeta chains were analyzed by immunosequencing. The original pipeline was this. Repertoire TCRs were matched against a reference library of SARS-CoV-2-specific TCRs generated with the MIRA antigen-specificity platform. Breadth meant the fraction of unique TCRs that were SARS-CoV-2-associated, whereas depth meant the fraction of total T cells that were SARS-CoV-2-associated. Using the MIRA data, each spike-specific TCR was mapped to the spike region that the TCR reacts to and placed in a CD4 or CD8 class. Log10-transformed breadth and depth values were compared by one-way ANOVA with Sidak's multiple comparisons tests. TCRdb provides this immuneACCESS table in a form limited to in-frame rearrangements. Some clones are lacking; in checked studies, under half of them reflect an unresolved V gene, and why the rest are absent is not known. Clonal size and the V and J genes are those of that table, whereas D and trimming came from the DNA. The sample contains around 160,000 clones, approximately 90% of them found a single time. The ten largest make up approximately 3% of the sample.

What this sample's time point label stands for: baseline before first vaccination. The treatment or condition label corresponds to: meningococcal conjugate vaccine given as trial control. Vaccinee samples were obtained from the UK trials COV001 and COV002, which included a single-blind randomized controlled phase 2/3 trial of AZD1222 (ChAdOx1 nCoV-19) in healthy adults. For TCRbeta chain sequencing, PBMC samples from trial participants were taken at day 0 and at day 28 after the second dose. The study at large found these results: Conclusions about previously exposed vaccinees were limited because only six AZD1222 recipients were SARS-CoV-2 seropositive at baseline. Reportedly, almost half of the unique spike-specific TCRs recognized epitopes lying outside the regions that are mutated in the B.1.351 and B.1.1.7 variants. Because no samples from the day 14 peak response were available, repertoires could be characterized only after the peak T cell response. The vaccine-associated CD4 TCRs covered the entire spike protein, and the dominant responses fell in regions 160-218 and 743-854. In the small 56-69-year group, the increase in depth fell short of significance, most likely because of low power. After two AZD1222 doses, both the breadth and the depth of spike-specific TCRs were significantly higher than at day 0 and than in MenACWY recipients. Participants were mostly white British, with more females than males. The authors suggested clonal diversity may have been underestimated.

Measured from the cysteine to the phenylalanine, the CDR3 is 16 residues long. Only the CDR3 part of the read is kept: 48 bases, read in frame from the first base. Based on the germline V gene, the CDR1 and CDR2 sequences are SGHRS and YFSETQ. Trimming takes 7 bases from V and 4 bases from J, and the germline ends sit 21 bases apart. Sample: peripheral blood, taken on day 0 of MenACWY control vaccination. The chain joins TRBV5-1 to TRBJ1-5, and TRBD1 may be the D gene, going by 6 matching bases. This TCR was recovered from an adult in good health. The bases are TGCGCCAGCTACGAGGGCCGGGACACCCTTAATCAGCCCCAGCATTTT. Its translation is CASYEGRDTLNQPQHF.